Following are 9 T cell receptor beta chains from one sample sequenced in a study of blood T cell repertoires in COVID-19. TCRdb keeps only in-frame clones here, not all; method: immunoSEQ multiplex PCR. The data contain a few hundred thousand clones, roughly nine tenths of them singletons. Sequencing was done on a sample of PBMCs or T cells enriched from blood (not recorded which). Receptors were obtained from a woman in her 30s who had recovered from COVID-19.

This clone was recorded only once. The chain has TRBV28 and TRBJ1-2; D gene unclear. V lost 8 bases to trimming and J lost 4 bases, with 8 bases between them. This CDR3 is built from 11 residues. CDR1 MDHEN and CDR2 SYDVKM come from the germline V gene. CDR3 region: CASGRSYGYTF. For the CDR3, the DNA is TGTGCCAGCGGAAGGAGCTATGGCTACACCTTC.

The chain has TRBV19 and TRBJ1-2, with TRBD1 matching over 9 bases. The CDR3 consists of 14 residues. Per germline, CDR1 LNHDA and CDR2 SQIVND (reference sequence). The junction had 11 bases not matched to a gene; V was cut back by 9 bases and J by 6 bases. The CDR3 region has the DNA TGTGCCAGCTCCCACTCCGGGACAGGGAATGGCTACACCTTC. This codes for CASSHSGTGNGYTF.

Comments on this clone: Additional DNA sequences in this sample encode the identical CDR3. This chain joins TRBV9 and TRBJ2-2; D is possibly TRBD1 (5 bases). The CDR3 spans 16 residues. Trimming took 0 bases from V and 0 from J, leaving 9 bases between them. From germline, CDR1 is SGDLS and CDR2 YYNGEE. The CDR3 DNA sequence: TGTGCCAGCAGCGTAGGTGGCAGGGCGAACACCGGGGAGCTGTTTTTT. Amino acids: CASSVGGRANTGELFF. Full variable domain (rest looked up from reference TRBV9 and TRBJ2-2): DSGVTQTPKHLITATGQRVTLRCSPRSGDLSVYWYQQSLDQGLQFLIQYYNGEERAKGNILERFSAQQFPDLHSELNLSSLELGDSALYFCASSVGGRANTGELFFGEGSRLTVL.

The CDR3 sequence: CASNRLAGRTDTQYF. The CDR3 coding sequence is TGTGCCAGCAACCGACTAGCGGGAAGGACAGATACGCAGTATTTT. J is TRBJ2-3 and V is TRBV6-5; TRBD2 aligns across 11 bases. The CDR3 sequence is 15 residues long. After removal of 7 bases from V and 3 bases from J, the junction contained 6 bases not matched to a gene. CDR1 and CDR2 from the germline V gene are MNHEY and SVGAGI.

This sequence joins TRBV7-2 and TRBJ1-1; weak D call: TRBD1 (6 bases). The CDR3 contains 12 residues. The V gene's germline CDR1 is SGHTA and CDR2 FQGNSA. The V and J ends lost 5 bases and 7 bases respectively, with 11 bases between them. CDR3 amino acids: CASSKTGIEAFF. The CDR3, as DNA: TGTGCCAGCAGCAAGACAGGCATTGAAGCTTTCTTT.

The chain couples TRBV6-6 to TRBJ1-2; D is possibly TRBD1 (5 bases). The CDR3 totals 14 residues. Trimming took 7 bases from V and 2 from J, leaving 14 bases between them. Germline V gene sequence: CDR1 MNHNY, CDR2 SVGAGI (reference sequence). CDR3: CASTLQTVNYGYTF. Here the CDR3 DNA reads TGTGCCAGCACCTTACAGACAGTAAACTATGGCTACACCTTC.

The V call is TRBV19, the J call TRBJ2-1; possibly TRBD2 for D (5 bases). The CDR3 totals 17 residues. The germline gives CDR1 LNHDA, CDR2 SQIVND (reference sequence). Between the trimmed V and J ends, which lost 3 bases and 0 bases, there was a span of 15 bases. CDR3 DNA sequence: TGTGCCAGTAGTATTAGCGCTGGACCGAGCTCCTACAATGAGCAGTTCTTC. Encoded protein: CASSISAGPSSYNEQFF.

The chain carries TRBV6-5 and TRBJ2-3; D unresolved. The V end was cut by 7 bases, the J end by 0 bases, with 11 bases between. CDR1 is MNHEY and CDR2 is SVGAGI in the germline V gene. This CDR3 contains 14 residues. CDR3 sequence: CASTLRLSTDTQYF. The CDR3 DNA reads TGTGCCAGCACCTTGAGGCTAAGCACAGATACGCAGTATTTT.

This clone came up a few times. The CDR3 DNA is TGTGCCAGCAGCACCGAGGGCGAAGGTGAAGCTTTCTTT. It specifies CASSTEGEGEAFF. J is TRBJ1-1 and V is TRBV12-3 or TRBV12-4; no definite D call. The CDR3 length is 13 residues. The V and J ends lost 6 bases and 7 bases respectively, with 15 bases between them.